This TCR beta chain was sequenced during a study of long-term antiretroviral therapy in people with HIV. Trimming stripped 0 bases from V and 1 base from J, with 8 bases between. The germline V gene encodes CDR1 SGHRS and CDR2 YFSETQ. This CDR3 spans 14 amino acids. This was the immunoSEQ v3.0 assay at survey level. Some clones are missing from TCRdb's copy, which holds only in-frame ones; the method was immunoSEQ multiplex PCR. Of about 21,000 clones detected, 81% appear once; the ten largest clones hold 9% to 15%. The input for sequencing was unsorted PBMCs, taken 0.1 years before starting antiretroviral therapy. The source of this sequence is a man aged 35 to 55 with HIV. This sequence joins TRBV5-1 and TRBJ2-7; D is unresolved. As DNA, the CDR3 is TGCGCCAGCAGCTTGGATGGCAGTTCCTACGAGCAGTACTTC. Amino acid sequence: CASSLDGSSYEQYF.